This T cell receptor (beta chain) is drawn from a study of T cells in Graves' hyperthyroidism and ophthalmopathy. Per germline, CDR1 DFQATT and CDR2 SNEGSKA (reference sequence). With 1 base clipped from V and 2 bases from J, the junction kept 11 bases outside the gene matches. The CDR3 is made up of 18 amino acids. For ophthalmopathy patients, the Clinical Activity Score was at least 3 and the NOSPECS grade at least 4; duration was under 3 months. Diagnoses were made from clinical symptoms, serum measures (thyroxine and TRAb), thyroid ultrasound and orbital computed tomography. Amplification yielded TCR beta CDR3 regions, with RNA transcripts as the source. First-round RT-PCR with HTBI primers amplified the TCR CDR3 region. MiXCR, applied by TCRdb to the multiplex PCR reads, yields one record per CDR3 protein. The data show hundreds of thousands of distinct CDR3 sequences, 15% to 20% seen once.

The rearrangement joins TRBV20-1 to TRBJ2-7; TRBD2 matches at 13 bases. Sequenced: blood. The receptor was derived from a middle-aged woman with Graves' ophthalmopathy. DNA of the CDR3: TGCAGTGCTAGAGTCATCGGCCCCGGGACTAGCGGGACCTACGAGCAGTACTTC. Translating gives CSARVIGPGTSGTYEQYF.